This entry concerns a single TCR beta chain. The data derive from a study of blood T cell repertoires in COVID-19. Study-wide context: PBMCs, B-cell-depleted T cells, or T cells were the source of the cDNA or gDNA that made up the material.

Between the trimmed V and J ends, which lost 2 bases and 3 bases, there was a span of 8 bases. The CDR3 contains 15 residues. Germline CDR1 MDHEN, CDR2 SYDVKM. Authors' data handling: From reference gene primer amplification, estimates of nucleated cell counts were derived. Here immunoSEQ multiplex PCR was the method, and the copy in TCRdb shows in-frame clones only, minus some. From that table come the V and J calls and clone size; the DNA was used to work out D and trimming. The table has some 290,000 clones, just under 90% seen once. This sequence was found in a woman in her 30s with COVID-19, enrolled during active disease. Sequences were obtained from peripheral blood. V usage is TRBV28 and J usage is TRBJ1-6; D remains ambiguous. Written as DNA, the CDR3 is TGTGCCAGCAGTTTAGGCGGATTCTATAATTCACCCCTCCACTTT. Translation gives CASSLGGFYNSPLHF.